This T cell receptor beta chain was found in a study of post-analysis software for immune sequencing data (dated by TCRdb to 2013 to 2016). Some background on the complete study: Recorded disease courses included relapsing-remitting, secondary progressive and progressive-relapsing multiple sclerosis, with some patients lacking subtype annotation. The patient repertoires were set against ten to eleven previously published healthy control repertoires from donors whose ages ranged from roughly 6 to 27 years. A subset of samples was prepared in parallel using single-end sample barcoding, then pooled and co-amplified after Illumina adapter ligation. The full study reports these points: Significantly higher frequencies in patients than in controls were found for roughly 5 TRBV segments, including TRBV5-6, TRBV5-1 and TRBV20-1. Direct clustering with F measure revealed strong co-clustering of samples prepared in the same batch, which led to a batch-effect correction. Multiple sclerosis patients had significantly lower normalized Chao1 diversity than controls, a result that suggests substantial peripheral T-cell clonal expansion. The multiple sclerosis patient group was slightly younger than the control group.

As concerns this clonotype: Its antigen is not yet known. No base-level quality is on record; no much larger clone is a single base apart.

The library was generated by PCR. Data came from an Illumina HiSeq 2500. To reduce PCR and sequencing biases, unique molecular identifiers were incorporated into the TCR beta cDNA libraries. Per 1 to 10 million input T cells, some 500,000 cDNA molecules were obtained, such that each molecule approximated one T cell. The same protocol used for the earlier healthy control dataset was applied to prepare and sequence the patient libraries. Samples belonging to the same batch were prepared together, multiplexed and sequenced on a shared HiSeq lane. In the paper's pipeline: MIGEC was used to process the raw barcoded reads, and molecular identifier groups with only a single read were discarded before consensus assembly and CDR3 extraction. VDJtools was used for post-analysis of the clonotype tables, with diversity normalized by down-sampling every dataset to the smallest sample size. To correct batch-related cross-sample contamination, repertoire overlap clustering matched CDR3 amino acid sequences but not nucleotide sequences. The public reads were run again by TCRdb, first through fastp at Q25 and then through MiXCR, and only productive beta chains were kept. Every CDR3 protein is listed once, alongside the most common genes and DNA of its rows. None of the V and J calls come from the authors' own analysis; TCRdb made them. Across this sample there are roughly 600,000 distinct CDR3 sequences, with 44% seen only once. Clones ranked in the top ten supply over 1.5% of the sample.

TCR beta repertoires were profiled from peripheral blood of 10 to 15 young patients with multiple sclerosis to demonstrate the VDJtools post-analysis software. Multiple sclerosis patients were children and adolescents aged 6 to 15 years. CDR1 and CDR2 were assigned from the germline V gene as SGHTA and FQGTGA. Taken from cysteine to phenylalanine, the CDR3 has 16 residues. Only CDR3 DNA is held: 48 bases, read in frame from base 1. Compared with germline, V lacks 5 bases and J lacks 3 bases; bases without a gene match: 6. Sequences were obtained from blood. The sequence links TRBV7-3 to TRBJ2-3; 12 of the junction bases match TRBD2. The source is a girl aged 10-17 years with multiple sclerosis. The CDR3 corresponds to CASSQPTSGGTDTQYF. The DNA sequence is as follows: TGTGCCAGCAGCCAGCCGACTAGCGGGGGAACAGATACGCAGTATTTT.